The 32 T cell receptor beta chains below all came from one sample that was sequenced in a study of T cell repertoires in cytomegalovirus infection. Using its own MiXCR run on the reads, TCRdb lists one record per CDR3 protein. This table holds nearly 700,000 distinct CDR3 sequences, 30% to 40% found once. Their antigens are not known. This specimen consisted of cultured PBMCs, obtained from culture after CMV antigen stimulation. These receptors came from a human donor in good health (CMV status not recorded). Some clones in this sample may be carry-over from other donors' samples.

The chain uses TRBV6-6 and TRBJ2-2; tentative D call: TRBD2 (5 bases). Deletions cut 7 bases from V and 1 base from J, with 16 bases between. The length of the CDR3 is 16 residues. Per the germline V gene, CDR1 is MNHNY and CDR2 is SVGAGI (reference sequence). The CDR3 region is CASIYGAEKNTGELFF. The CDR3 nucleotides are TGTGCCAGCATCTACGGAGCGGAAAAGAACACCGGGGAGCTGTTTTTT.

J is TRBJ2-7 and V is TRBV7-6, with D perhaps matching TRBD1 (5 bases). With 5 bases removed from V and 2 bases from J, the gap between germline ends came to 19 bases. In germline, CDR1 is SGHVS, CDR2 FNYEAQ. This CDR3 contains 16 residues. The CDR3 loop reads CASSPRQGERAYEQYF. The CDR3 nucleotides are TGTGCCAGCAGCCCCCGGCAGGGTGAAAGGGCCTACGAGCAGTACTTC.

To note about this clonotype: The conserved phenylalanine or tryptophan is not found at the CDR3 terminus, so this likely reflects a read error. The DNA is left out, because the CDR3 cannot be placed on it with certainty; the CDR3 is given as TCRdb lists it. The chain joins TRBV20-1 to TRBJ2-1; no check of the table's D call, TRBD2, against the DNA was made. CDR1 and CDR2 (germline): DFQATT, SNEGSKA (reference sequence). Including both end residues, the CDR3 is 13 amino acids long. CDR3 region: CSAGGLAGGHKFL.

In its sample, this clonotype was seen a few times. This chain connects TRBV30 to TRBJ2-1; D might be TRBD1 or TRBD2, each matching 5 bases. CDR1 and CDR2 (germline): GTSNPN, SVGIG (reference sequence). The germline V and J ends were trimmed by 3 bases and 3 bases, with 15 bases remaining between them. CDR3 size: 15 residues. CDR3 region: CAWRSGMGVYNEQFF. DNA of the CDR3: TGTGCCTGGAGATCCGGGATGGGGGTCTACAATGAGCAGTTCTTC. The variable domain in full, completed from reference TRBV30 and TRBJ2-1, reads SQTIHQWPATLVQPVGSPLSLECTVEGTSNPNLYWYRQAAGRGLQLLFYSVGIGQISSEVPQNLSASRPQDRQFILSSKKLLLSDSGFYLCAWRSGMGVYNEQFFGPGTRLTVL.

The chain employs TRBV12-3 or TRBV12-4 and TRBJ2-1; 8 bases align to TRBD2. Unmatched junction bases numbered 13, after V lost 7 bases and J lost 8 bases. The CDR3 runs 15 residues. CDR3 sequence reads: CASTPGGGAIDEQFF. CDR3 coding DNA: TGTGCCAGCACCCCGGGGGGGGGGGCAATCGATGAGCAGTTCTTC.

This clonotype was counted only a few times. The chain employs TRBV4-1 and TRBJ1-6; D not certain. CDR3 size: 13 residues. The V end was cut by 0 bases, the J end by 14 bases, with 11 bases between. Germline lookup yields CDR1 MGHRA and CDR2 YSYEKL. In DNA, the CDR3 is TGCGCCAGCAGCCAAGAACAGAGATCTACCCTCCACTTT. This encodes CASSQEQRSTLHF.

This clonotype has more than one count but fewer than ten. V usage is TRBV7-6 and J usage is TRBJ2-5, with a possible D match to TRBD1 (5 bases). The V end lost 1 base, the J end lost 5 bases, and 11 bases lay between the germline ends. Germline V CDR1 and CDR2: SGHVS, FNYEAQ. The CDR3 covers 14 residues. The CDR3 DNA reads TGTGCCAGCAGCTTAGAACAGGCTTCGGAGACCCAGTACTTC. Its translation is CASSLEQASETQYF.

V usage is TRBV19 and J usage is TRBJ2-7, with 7 bases fitting TRBD1. The CDR3 totals 15 residues. CDR1 is LNHDA and CDR2 is SQIVND in the germline V gene (reference sequence). The V segment lost 6 bases and the J segment 4 bases; nucleotides outside the gene matches: 12. CDR3 sequence (DNA): TGTGCCAGTAGCCCCTCGGACAGGTCGGGATACGAGCAGTACTTC. Amino acids: CASSPSDRSGYEQYF.

The gene calls are TRBV4-2 and TRBJ1-2; D remains ambiguous. This CDR3 has 14 amino acids. Germline V gene data show CDR1 as LGHNA and CDR2 as YNFKEQ. The V and J ends lost 0 bases and 7 bases respectively, with 12 bases between them. The CDR3 spells CASSQDATLPGYTF. DNA of the CDR3: TGTGCCAGCAGCCAAGACGCGACACTCCCTGGCTACACCTTC.

There are a few counts of this clonotype. The rearrangement joins TRBV7-2 to TRBJ2-7, with 9 bases that match TRBD1. The CDR3 spans 15 residues. Germline loops: CDR1 SGHTA, CDR2 FQGNSA. Trimming cost V 5 bases and J 3 bases; bases outside gene matches: 8. The CDR3 sequence: CASSPQPGQGYEQYF. CDR3 nucleotides: TGTGCCAGCAGCCCCCAACCGGGACAGGGCTACGAGCAGTACTTC.

The rearrangement links TRBV10-3 to TRBJ1-5; D might be TRBD1 (6 bases). The CDR3 length is 18 residues. Germline loops: CDR1 ENHRY, CDR2 SYGVKD. The V end lost 1 base, the J end lost 0 bases, and 16 bases lay between the germline ends. CDR3 amino acids: CAISEYETGYYSNQPQHF. DNA of the CDR3: TGTGCCATCAGTGAGTATGAGACAGGCTATTATAGCAATCAGCCCCAGCATTTT.

The V and J genes are TRBV20-1 and TRBJ2-5; 14 bases are a match to TRBD2. Germline values: CDR1 DFQATT, CDR2 SNEGSKA (reference sequence). J was trimmed by 5 bases and V by 5 bases; bases with no gene match: 7. The CDR3 is 15 amino acids. CDR3 region: CSALRLAGGQETQYF. The CDR3 DNA is TGCAGTGCTCTAAGACTAGCGGGGGGGCAGGAGACCCAGTACTTC.

The chain is built from TRBV6-8 and TRBJ1-4; D is undetermined. The CDR3 spans 14 residues. Germline values: CDR1 MNHGY, CDR2 SAAAGT. Trimming shortened V by 6 bases and J by 6 bases, and 14 bases separated the two germline ends. CDR3 in DNA: TGTGCCAGCAGACTAAGAGTTAACCATGAAAAACTGTTTTTT. This codes for CASRLRVNHEKLFF.

Many counts were recorded for this clonotype. The V call is TRBV7-2, the J call TRBJ2-7; no clear D gene. This CDR3 is 13 amino acids long. Germline V lookup: CDR1 SGHTA, CDR2 FQGNSA. Trimming shortened V by 1 base and J by 3 bases, and 7 bases separated the two germline ends. CDR3 in DNA: TGTGCCAGCAGCTTAGTGGTGGGCTACGAGCAGTACTTC. This translates into CASSLVVGYEQYF.

The chain is built from TRBV11-2 and TRBJ1-1; D perhaps matches TRBD1 (6 bases). Trimming took off 8 bases at V and 1 base at J, with 14 bases between the two ends. The CDR3 has 14 amino acids. Germline CDR1 is SGHAT and CDR2 is FQNNGV. DNA for the CDR3: TGTGCCAGCCGGGGGGCAGCGCAGAACACTGAAGCTTTCTTT. Translation gives CASRGAAQNTEAFF.

In DNA form, the CDR3 reads TGTGCCAGTAGTAAGACGGGACTAGCGTTGTCCTACAATGAGCAGTTCTTC. Its protein is CASSKTGLALSYNEQFF. The V and J genes are TRBV19 and TRBJ2-1; 10 positions match TRBD2. V dropped 4 bases and J dropped 1; count of bases not matched to a gene: 7. In germline, CDR1 is LNHDA, CDR2 SQIVND (reference sequence). The CDR3 is 17 amino acids. Full variable domain (outside the CDR3, taken from reference TRBV19 and TRBJ2-1): DGGITQSPKYLFRKEGQNVTLSCEQNLNHDAMYWYRQDPGQGLRLIYYSQIVNDFQKGDIAEGYSVSREKKESFPLTVTSAQKNPTAFYLCASSKTGLALSYNEQFFGPGTRLTVL.

This clonotype has just a few counts. V gene TRBV6-2 or TRBV6-3 combines with J gene TRBJ2-1, with TRBD1 identical over 7 bases. Germline V gene data show CDR1 as MNHEY and CDR2 as SVGEGT. The CDR3 extends over 14 amino acids. Unmatched junction bases numbered 7, after V lost 7 bases and J lost 4 bases. DNA for the CDR3: TGTGCCAGCACAACCGGGACAGTATACAATGAGCAGTTCTTC. Translation: CASTTGTVYNEQFF.

The table lists this clonotype with a few counts. The CDR3: CASSLGGPGLAVEKLFF. CDR3 DNA: TGTGCCAGCAGCTTAGGAGGTCCGGGCCTGGCGGTAGAAAAACTGTTTTTT. V usage is TRBV7-9 and J usage is TRBJ1-4; no firm D call. There are 17 residues in the CDR3. Germline V gene lookup returns CDR1 SEHNR and CDR2 FQNEAQ (reference sequence). Trimming took 1 base from V and 8 from J, leaving 20 bases between them.

The chain carries TRBV19 and TRBJ2-4, with TRBD2 matching 9 bases. Germline values: CDR1 LNHDA, CDR2 SQIVND (reference sequence). This CDR3 spans 15 amino acids. V gave up 7 bases and J gave up 6 bases; unmatched junction bases: 10. For the CDR3, the DNA is TGTGCCAGTAAAGGTAGCGGGAGTTCCCCAAACATTCAGTACTTC. This codes for CASKGSGSSPNIQYF.

The chain recombines TRBV20-1 with TRBJ1-2, with a possible D match to TRBD1 (5 bases). CDR1 DFQATT and CDR2 SNEGSKA come from the germline V gene (reference sequence). The V end lost 6 bases, the J end lost 10 bases, and 24 bases lay between the germline ends. The CDR3 length is 14 residues. CDR3 loop: CSAQTLGGGINYTF. The DNA of the CDR3 is TGCAGTGCGCAAACGCTCGGGGGAGGCATCAACTACACCTTC.

On this clonotype: Germline and junction disagree at one end, which may indicate a read error. The chain carries TRBV4-1 and TRBJ2-5; 8 nucleotides agree with TRBD2. From germline, CDR1 is MGHRA and CDR2 YSYEKL. The CDR3 loop spans 15 amino acids. The CDR3 DNA reads TGTGCCAGCAGCCCTAATAGCGGGGCTCAAGAGACCCAGTACTTC. Translated, it gives CASSPNSGAQETQYF.

A few counts support this clonotype. The V and J genes are TRBV12-3 or TRBV12-4 and TRBJ2-5, with TRBD1 matching 10 bases. The CDR3 contains 14 residues. Unmatched junction bases numbered 3, after V lost 5 bases and J lost 3 bases. The CDR3 is CASSPDRGKETQYF. CDR3 in DNA: TGTGCCAGCAGTCCGGACAGGGGGAAAGAGACCCAGTACTTC.

The rearrangement uses TRBV7-4 and TRBJ2-5; a weak D match, TRBD2 (6 bases). The CDR3 length is 15 residues. In germline, CDR1 is SGHVT, CDR2 SQSDAQ. V was shortened by 1 base and J by 5 bases, with 14 bases between the two germline ends. The CDR3 loop reads CASSLGPTGVETQYF. In nucleotides, the CDR3 is TGTGCCAGCAGCTTAGGCCCAACGGGAGTGGAGACCCAGTACTTC.

Many counts were recorded for this clonotype. V is TRBV6-1 and J is TRBJ2-7, with D uncertain. The CDR3 consists of 13 residues. The V end was cut by 10 bases, the J end by 1 base, with 14 bases between. Looked up from germline, CDR1 is MNHNS and CDR2 is SASEGT. In nucleotides, the CDR3 is TGTGCCATAACTGGACGTAGTTCCTACGAGCAGTACTTC. It specifies CAITGRSSYEQYF.

Worth noting for this clonotype: A much larger clone differs by one base, so this may be a read error. The chain employs TRBV6-1 and TRBJ2-2; D not resolved. V was trimmed by 7 bases and J by 3 bases, leaving 3 bases between them. Germline V gives CDR1 MNHNS, CDR2 SASEGT. The CDR3 is made up of 11 amino acids. This chain's CDR3 is CASKDTGELFF. The DNA of the CDR3 is TGTGCCAGCAAGGACACCGGGGAGCTGTTTTTT.

This chain links TRBV5-1 with TRBJ2-5; D may be TRBD2 (5 bases). The germline gives CDR1 SGHRS, CDR2 YFSETQ. V gave up 3 bases and J gave up 5 bases, with 14 bases separating them. CDR3 length equals 14 residues. The DNA for the CDR3 is TGCGCCAGCAGCTGGACTCAAGGTGGGGAGACCCAGTACTTC. Its protein is CASSWTQGGETQYF.

This clonotype turned up a few times. The chain links TRBV6-6 to TRBJ1-2; D might be TRBD1 (5 bases). The germline V and J ends were trimmed by 2 bases and 8 bases, with 21 bases remaining between them. The germline V gene encodes CDR1 MNHNY and CDR2 SVGAGI (reference sequence). The CDR3 has 16 amino acids. CDR3 amino acids: CASSYDRLSRVRGYTF. DNA for the CDR3: TGTGCCAGCAGTTACGATCGGTTATCCAGGGTGAGGGGCTACACCTTC.

This clonotype has more than one count but fewer than ten. The chain links TRBV7-8 to TRBJ2-5; D is possibly TRBD1 or TRBD2 (5 bases each). V shed 5 bases and J shed 2 bases, with 15 bases lying between them. CDR3 length equals 15 residues. Germline V lookup: CDR1 SGHVS, CDR2 FQNEAQ. In DNA form, the CDR3 reads TGTGCCAGCAGCCGGCCCGGGACCCCACAAGAGACCCAGTACTTC. Its translation is CASSRPGTPQETQYF.

This clonotype occurred a few times. This chain connects TRBV7-9 to TRBJ2-7; D perhaps matches TRBD1 (5 bases). Germline V gene data show CDR1 as SEHNR and CDR2 as FQNEAQ (reference sequence). This CDR3 has 13 residues. Trimming took 1 base from V and 2 from J, leaving 6 bases between them. CDR3 in amino acids: CASSLEGTYEQYF. The CDR3 DNA sequence: TGTGCCAGCAGCTTAGAGGGGACCTACGAGCAGTACTTC.

This clonotype occurred a few times. The chain carries TRBV11-2 and TRBJ2-7; no firm D call. V was clipped by 2 bases and J by 4 bases, with 6 bases between them. This CDR3 comprises 12 residues. Germline CDR1 SGHAT, CDR2 FQNNGV. CDR3 nucleotide sequence: TGTGCCAGCAGCTTATCTCGGTACGAGCAGTACTTC. Amino acid sequence: CASSLSRYEQYF.

This chain links TRBV12-5 with TRBJ1-5; D is perhaps TRBD1 (6 bases). The CDR3 is made up of 15 amino acids. Germline loops: CDR1 LGHNT, CDR2 FRNRAP. Trimming left V 1 base short and J 9 bases short, with 16 bases between. The CDR3 is CASGLATGGALPQHF. Written as DNA, the CDR3 is TGTGCTAGTGGTTTGGCAACGGGGGGGGCTCTGCCCCAGCATTTT.

The rearrangement joins TRBV14 to TRBJ2-3; 7 positions match TRBD1. The CDR3 totals 17 residues. CDR1 and CDR2 from the germline V gene are SGHDN and FVKESK. The V and J ends lost 3 bases and 2 bases, in that order; junction bases with no gene match: 11. CDR3 protein: CASSHTTPGTVTDTQYF. The DNA of the CDR3 is TGTGCCAGCAGCCATACAACGCCCGGGACAGTCACAGATACGCAGTATTTT.